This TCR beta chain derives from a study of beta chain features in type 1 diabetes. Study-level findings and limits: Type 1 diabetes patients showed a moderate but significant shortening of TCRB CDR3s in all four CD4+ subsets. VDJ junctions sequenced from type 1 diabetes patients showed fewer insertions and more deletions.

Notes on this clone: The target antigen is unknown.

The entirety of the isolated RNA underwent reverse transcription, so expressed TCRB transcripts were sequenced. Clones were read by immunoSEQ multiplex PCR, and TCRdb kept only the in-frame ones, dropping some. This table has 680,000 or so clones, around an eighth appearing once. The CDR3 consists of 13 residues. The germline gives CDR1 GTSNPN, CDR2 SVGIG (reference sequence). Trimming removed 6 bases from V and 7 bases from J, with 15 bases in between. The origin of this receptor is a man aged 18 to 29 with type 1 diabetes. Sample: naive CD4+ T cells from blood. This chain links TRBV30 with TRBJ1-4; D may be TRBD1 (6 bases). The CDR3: CACTTGNVEKLFF. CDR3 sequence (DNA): TGTGCCTGCACCACAGGGAACGTTGAAAAACTGTTTTTT.